This T cell receptor beta chain stems from a study of spatial heterogeneity in lung cancer. Study in general: Alpha-chain sequences were detected in numbers that were consistently lower than beta-chain sequences. General study findings and limits: Ubiquitous and regional nonsynonymous mutation counts were tracked by ubiquitous and regional expanded TCR counts, respectively. Expanded alpha and beta TCR counts within tumors tracked tumor mutation counts.

This clonotype has only a few counts. Its antigen remains unidentified. TCRdb recomputed calls from the 5' RACE reads with MiXCR, one row per CDR3 protein. The profile covers about 18,000 distinct CDR3 sequences, with under 10% appearing a single time and roughly 25% taken by the ten largest. The time point: sample taken at primary tumor resection. Extraction of whole RNA from tumor, nontumor lung or frozen PBMC preceded unsorted sequencing. The CDR3 is 14 amino acids. V was pared by 5 bases and J by 5 bases, with 10 bases between. Germline CDR1 LNHDA, CDR2 SQIVND (reference sequence). The specimen comprised lung tumor tissue, sampled at surgery. The rearrangement joins TRBV19 to TRBJ1-6; D perhaps matches TRBD1 (6 bases). The origin of this receptor is a male donor with early-stage non-small cell lung cancer. The CDR3 region has the DNA TGTGCCAGTAGTCTAAGACAGGATAATTCACCCCTCCACTTT. Residues: CASSLRQDNSPLHF.